Following are 30 T cell receptor beta chains from one sample sequenced in a study of T-cell reconstitution after alpha-beta-depleted transplantation in children. Preparation of the TCRbeta library was carried out with unique molecular identifiers. TCRdb ran MiXCR on the PCR reads and lists one entry per CDR3 protein. This table has hundreds of thousands of distinct CDR3 sequences, around 13% appearing once. Material: PBMCs, obtained before TCRalphabeta/CD19-depleted stem cell transplant. The receptors derive from a girl between 2 and 10 years old with congenital amegakaryocytic thrombocytopenia, due to receive a stem cell transplant.

This clonotype was picked up a small number of times. The rearrangement joins TRBV20-1 to TRBJ2-7, with 8 bases matching TRBD2. The CDR3 totals 15 residues. The V gene's germline CDR1 is DFQATT and CDR2 SNEGSKA (reference sequence). The V gene end was trimmed by 2 bases and the J gene end by 5 bases; junction bases not matched to a gene: 11. The CDR3 region has the DNA TGCAGTGCTAGACAATACGGGAGGGCGGGAGACGAGCAGTACTTC. Encoded protein: CSARQYGRAGDEQYF.

This chain uses TRBV28 with TRBJ1-2; no clear D gene. Germline V gene data show CDR1 as MDHEN and CDR2 as SYDVKM. V was clipped by 2 bases and J by 0 bases, with 10 bases between them. The CDR3 contains 15 residues. The CDR3 DNA follows: TGTGCCAGCAGTTTACGAGCAACAGCTAACTATGGCTACACCTTC. Protein: CASSLRATANYGYTF.

V gene TRBV7-8 combines with J gene TRBJ2-5, with TRBD2 identical over 9 bases. The CDR3 consists of 15 residues. Germline CDR1 reads SGHVS; CDR2 reads FQNEAQ. V shed 3 bases, J shed 2 bases, and the junction held 4 bases outside the gene matches. Here the CDR3 reads CASSFRLAEQETQYF. DNA for the CDR3: TGTGCCAGCAGCTTTAGACTAGCGGAACAAGAGACCCAGTACTTC.

This clonotype has ten or more counts. The V and J genes are TRBV5-1 and TRBJ1-2; D call uncertain. Trimming cost V 0 bases and J 4 bases, with 7 bases left between them. Germline V gives CDR1 SGHRS, CDR2 YFSETQ. This CDR3 is 13 amino acids long. The CDR3 region has the DNA TGCGCCAGCAGCTTGGAAGTCCGCTATGGCTACACCTTC. Protein: CASSLEVRYGYTF.

There are many counts of this clonotype. The gene calls are TRBV12-3 or TRBV12-4 and TRBJ2-1; unclear D gene. The germline V and J ends were trimmed by 1 base and 7 bases, with 11 bases remaining between them. The CDR3 extends over 14 amino acids. CDR3 protein: CASSLVDLSNEQFF. The CDR3 nucleotides read TGTGCCAGCAGTTTAGTTGATCTAAGTAATGAGCAGTTCTTC.

There are many counts of this clonotype. This chain uses TRBV20-1 with TRBJ1-2; TRBD1 is a possible D gene (6 bases). This CDR3 is built from 12 residues. Germline V gene sequence: CDR1 DFQATT, CDR2 SNEGSKA (reference sequence). V was trimmed by 5 bases and J by 1 base, leaving 8 bases between them. DNA for the CDR3: TGCAGTGCTCAACAGGGTAACTATGGCTACACCTTC. Protein: CSAQQGNYGYTF.

J is TRBJ1-3 and V is TRBV9; no clear D. Germline V gene sequence: CDR1 SGDLS, CDR2 YYNGEE. The germline V and J ends were trimmed by 0 bases and 1 base, with 5 bases remaining between them. CDR3 length: 14 amino acids. The chain's CDR3 is CASSVELSGNTIYF. The CDR3 bases are TGTGCCAGCAGCGTAGAGCTTTCTGGAAACACCATATATTTT.

This chain joins TRBV30 and TRBJ2-7; D unclear. The CDR3 is made up of 11 amino acids. Germline loops: CDR1 GTSNPN, CDR2 SVGIG (reference sequence). With 4 bases removed from V and 4 bases from J, the gap between germline ends came to 8 bases. This chain's CDR3 is CAWKAVYEQYF. The DNA of the CDR3 is TGTGCCTGGAAGGCAGTATACGAGCAGTACTTC.

A word on this clonotype: A clone one base away is much larger, so this may be a read error. The V call is TRBV6-5, the J call TRBJ2-7; the match to TRBD2 covers 11 bases. The length of the CDR3 is 16 residues. V shed 8 bases, J shed 1 base, and the junction held 10 bases outside the gene matches. CDR1 is MNHEY and CDR2 is SVGAGI in the germline V gene. CDR3 nucleotides: TGTGCCAGCGTTCTGATCGCTAGCGGGAGGTCCTACGAGCAGTACTTC. Amino acids: CASVLIASGRSYEQYF.

This clonotype was recorded at least ten times. This sequence joins TRBV4-1 and TRBJ2-2, with D unclear. Per the germline V gene, CDR1 is MGHRA and CDR2 is YSYEKL. The CDR3 has 15 residues. Trimming shortened V by 1 base and J by 7 bases, and 13 bases separated the two germline ends. CDR3 in amino acids: CASSQGAKPNGELFF. The CDR3 bases are TGCGCCAGCAGCCAAGGAGCTAAGCCCAACGGGGAGCTGTTTTTT.

With respect to this clonotype: Just one base apart from a much larger clone, this may be a read error. The chain uses TRBV20-1 and TRBJ2-1, with no clear D. CDR1 is DFQATT and CDR2 is SNEGSKA in the germline V gene (reference sequence). This CDR3 region has 15 residues. The chain's CDR3 is CCANPGGSSYNEQFF. CDR3 nucleotides: TGCTGTGCTAACCCCGGCGGAAGCTCCTACAATGAGCAGTTCTTC.

In its sample, this clonotype was seen many times. The chain carries TRBV29-1 and TRBJ1-5; D gene uncertain. The germline gives CDR1 SQVTM, CDR2 ANQGSEA. Deletions cut 4 bases from V and 7 bases from J, with 8 bases between. The CDR3 has 11 amino acids. CDR3 sequence (DNA): TGCAGCGTTGGGGAGAGCCAGCCCCAGCATTTT. It translates to CSVGESQPQHF.

This clonotype was picked up many times. V and J are TRBV5-1 and TRBJ2-5, with TRBD2 matching over 14 bases. The ends lost 1 base at V and 3 bases at J; junction bases unmatched: 8. CDR1 is SGHRS and CDR2 is YFSETQ in the germline V gene. CDR3 length: 18 amino acids. The CDR3, as DNA: TGCGCCAGCAGCTTGTTCGGGACTAGCGGGAGCGGGGAAGAGACCCAGTACTTC. Its protein product is CASSLFGTSGSGEETQYF.

At least ten counts were recorded for this clonotype. The rearrangement links TRBV29-1 to TRBJ2-1; the match to TRBD1 covers 8 bases. Germline CDR1 is SQVTM and CDR2 is ANQGSEA. V was pared by 4 bases and J by 1 base, with 6 bases of the junction left unmatched. The CDR3 sequence is 15 residues long. CDR3 amino acids: CSVAGGEGSYNEQFF. The CDR3 DNA reads TGCAGCGTTGCAGGGGGCGAGGGGTCCTACAATGAGCAGTTCTTC.

This clonotype occurred many times. This sequence joins TRBV28 and TRBJ2-5; TRBD2 agrees at 10 bases. The V and J ends lost 4 bases and 5 bases, in that order; junction bases with no gene match: 10. The CDR3 spans 16 residues. CDR1 is MDHEN and CDR2 is SYDVKM in the germline V gene. Here the CDR3 reads CASSSGTSVDLETQYF. DNA for the CDR3: TGTGCCAGCAGTTCCGGGACTAGCGTTGATCTGGAGACCCAGTACTTC. Full variable domain (remainder filled in from reference TRBV28 and TRBJ2-5): DVKVTQSSRYLVKRTGEKVFLECVQDMDHENMFWYRQDPGLGLRLIYFSYDVKMKEKGDIPEGYSVSREKKERFSLILESASTNQTSMYLCASSSGTSVDLETQYFGPGTRLLVL.

The table lists this clonotype with many counts. The J gene is TRBJ1-1, the V gene TRBV5-1; 9 bases are a match to TRBD1. Unmatched junction bases numbered 15, after V lost 5 bases and J lost 4 bases. Germline CDR1 and CDR2: SGHRS and YFSETQ. This CDR3 has 17 amino acids. CDR3 sequence (DNA): TGCGCCAGCAGTGATCGGCCGGGACAGGGTAGATTCACTGAAGCTTTCTTT. Protein product: CASSDRPGQGRFTEAFF.

The chain links TRBV6-5 to TRBJ2-3; tentative D call: TRBD1 (6 bases). The germline V gene encodes CDR1 MNHEY and CDR2 SVGAGI. The CDR3 is 15 amino acids. V was cut by 2 bases and J by 0 bases, with 9 bases left in between. The CDR3 loop is CASSYTQGSTDTQYF. The CDR3, as DNA: TGTGCCAGCAGTTACACCCAGGGGAGCACAGATACGCAGTATTTT.

This clonotype was found a few times. This chain joins TRBV5-5 and TRBJ2-3; 8 bases match TRBD1. V lost 4 bases to trimming and J lost 4 bases; unmatched junction nucleotides: 5. The CDR3 has 14 residues. Germline V lookup: CDR1 SGHKS, CDR2 YYEKEE (reference sequence). CDR3 coding DNA: TGTGCCAGCAGCCGGACAGGGAACCCAGATACGCAGTATTTT. It encodes CASSRTGNPDTQYF.

This clonotype was counted between two and nine times. V is TRBV5-1 and J is TRBJ2-1, with 8 bases matching TRBD1. The germline V gene encodes CDR1 SGHRS and CDR2 YFSETQ. J lost 0 bases, V lost 3 bases, and 8 bases had no gene match. There are 17 residues in the CDR3. CDR3 nucleotide sequence: TGCGCCAGCAGCTGGGGACAGGCCCGTAGCTCCTACAATGAGCAGTTCTTC. The encoded protein is CASSWGQARSSYNEQFF.

This clonotype was observed at least ten times. This sequence joins TRBV12-3 or TRBV12-4 and TRBJ2-2; no definite D call. Trimming stripped 4 bases from V and 3 bases from J, with 9 bases between. There are 14 residues in the CDR3. For the CDR3, the DNA is TGTGCCAGCAGTTCTGCGGAGTACACCGGGGAGCTGTTTTTT. Translated: CASSSAEYTGELFF.

As to this clonotype: Mismatch with germline at one junction end may stem from a read error. The chain links TRBV20-1 to TRBJ2-1; 7 bases are shared with TRBD2. The CDR3 contains 12 residues. Germline CDR1 is DFQATT and CDR2 is SNEGSKA (reference sequence). This CDR3 reads CSARDGGEPELF. The CDR3 DNA sequence: TGCAGTGCTAGAGATGGGGGGGAGCCCGAACTCTTC.

This clonotype occurred many times. In DNA form, the CDR3 reads TGCAGCGCCGGTCAGGGGAATCAGCCCCAGCATTTT. Its protein product is CSAGQGNQPQHF. The rearrangement links TRBV29-1 to TRBJ1-5, with a tentative D call TRBD1 (6 bases). This CDR3 has 12 amino acids. Trimming took 7 bases from V and 4 from J, leaving 11 bases between them. Germline-derived CDR1 and CDR2 are SQVTM and ANQGSEA.

The chain combines TRBV3-1 with TRBJ1-5; D uncertain. This CDR3 region has 14 residues. Per germline, CDR1 LGHDT and CDR2 YNNKEL (reference sequence). Deletions cut 1 base from V and 5 bases from J, with 9 bases between. CDR3 sequence (DNA): TGTGCCAGCAGCCAAGGGACCTCCGATCAGCCCCAGCATTTT. It specifies CASSQGTSDQPQHF.

Turning to this clonotype: A much larger clonotype is one base distant, so this may be a read error. V and J are TRBV29-1 and TRBJ2-4, with D unresolved. The V gene lost 7 bases and the J gene lost 8 bases, with 21 bases spanning the gap. Germline CDR1 and CDR2: SQVTM and ANQGSEA. This CDR3 has 14 residues. The CDR3 reads CSARLDQVGHIQYF. The CDR3 DNA reads as TGCAGCGCCAGACTGGATCAGGTGGGCCACATTCAGTACTTC. Variable domain in full (rest from reference TRBV29-1 and TRBJ2-4): SAVISQKPSRDICQRGTSLTIQCQVDSQVTMMFWYRQQPGQSLTLIATANQGSEATYESGFVIDKFPISRPNLTFSTLTVSNMSPEDSSIYLCSARLDQVGHIQYFGAGTRLSVL.

This rearrangement joins TRBV16 to TRBJ2-5; the D gene is possibly TRBD1 (5 bases). V lost 0 bases to trimming and J lost 1 base, with 9 bases between them. The CDR3 has 15 residues. Germline CDR1 is KGHSY and CDR2 is FQNENV. Written as DNA, the CDR3 is TGTGCCAGCAGCCAATCCCCAGGGTTCCAAGAGACCCAGTACTTC. This codes for CASSQSPGFQETQYF.

This chain connects TRBV5-1 to TRBJ1-2; 10 positions match TRBD1. The CDR3 spans 16 residues. Looked up from germline, CDR1 is SGHRS and CDR2 is YFSETQ. V dropped 4 bases and J dropped 4; count of bases not matched to a gene: 10. The CDR3 DNA follows: TGCGCCAGCAGCGGGATCCGGGACAGGGGTGCCTATGGCTACACCTTC. Its protein product is CASSGIRDRGAYGYTF.

The chain couples TRBV7-9 to TRBJ2-7; 12 bases map to TRBD2. V was pared by 3 bases and J by 0 bases, with 3 bases of the junction left unmatched. CDR1 is SEHNR and CDR2 is FQNEAQ in the germline V gene (reference sequence). This CDR3 comprises 16 residues. The CDR3 is CASSFPTSGSSYEQYF. The CDR3 nucleotides are TGTGCCAGCAGCTTCCCGACTAGCGGGAGCTCCTACGAGCAGTACTTC.

This clonotype was counted many times. This chain links TRBV29-1 with TRBJ2-7; 9 positions match TRBD1. The CDR3 contains 14 residues. The germline V gene encodes CDR1 SQVTM and CDR2 ANQGSEA. With V trimmed by 6 bases and J by 5 bases, 11 bases remained unmatched. The CDR3, as DNA: TGCAGCGTGGAACCGGGACAGGGTTCCCACGAGCAGTACTTC. Translation gives CSVEPGQGSHEQYF.

This clonotype was recorded many times. The chain couples TRBV10-3 to TRBJ2-7, with unresolved D. The CDR3 spans 13 residues. Trimming pared 0 bases from V and 5 bases from J, leaving 8 bases between. The germline V gene has CDR1 ENHRY and CDR2 SYGVKD. The CDR3 coding sequence is TGTGCCATCAGTGAGTCGAATGGGGACGAGCAGTACTTC. Translation gives CAISESNGDEQYF.

This clonotype was seen many times. This chain joins TRBV7-2 and TRBJ2-7; tentatively, D is TRBD2 (5 bases). The CDR3 covers 18 residues. V was shortened by 5 bases and J by 0 bases, with 23 bases between the two germline ends. Germline CDR1 and CDR2: SGHTA and FQGNSA. For the CDR3, the DNA is TGTGCCAGCAGCCACCACATAACTAGAACTACAGTCTCCTACGAGCAGTACTTC. It codes for CASSHHITRTTVSYEQYF. The complete variable domain, with remaining parts taken from reference TRBV7-2 and TRBJ2-7, reads GAGVSQSPSNKVTEKGKDVELRCDPISGHTALYWYRQSLGQGLEFLIYFQGNSAPDKSGLPSDRFSAERTGGSVSTLTIQRTQQEDSAVYLCASSHHITRTTVSYEQYFGPGTRLTVT.